The 28 T cell receptor beta chains in this list originate from one sample, sequenced in a study of cytomegalovirus exposure and HLA in healthy donors. The PCR was carried out with 60 Vbeta primers and 13 Jbeta primers. Profiled with immunoSEQ multiplex PCR; TCRdb holds only in-frame clones, not every one. The table shows about 160,000 clones, with about 85% occurring only once. What was sequenced was PBMCs. The receptors were gathered from a boy aged 2-9 years in good health and CMV-seronegative.

The CDR3 DNA sequence: TGTGCCAGCAGTGAAGTGGGTAAAGGGGGGGCAGATACGCAGTATTTT. Its protein product is CASSEVGKGGADTQYF. The chain uses TRBV6-1 and TRBJ2-3; tentatively, D is TRBD2 (7 bases). Trimming removed 1 base at V and 4 bases at J, with 15 bases between. The CDR3 has 16 residues. Germline V gives CDR1 MNHNS, CDR2 SASEGT.

The chain combines TRBV7-2 with TRBJ2-2, with D possibly being TRBD2 (6 bases). The length of the CDR3 is 14 residues. From germline, CDR1 is SGHTA and CDR2 FQGNSA. Trimming removed 4 bases from V and 7 bases from J, with 13 bases in between. The CDR3 region has the DNA TGTGCCAGCAGCTCCACGGCGGGAATCGGGGAGCTGTTTTTT. Translation: CASSSTAGIGELFF.

J is TRBJ2-5 and V is TRBV6-1; a possible D gene is TRBD1 (6 bases). This CDR3 spans 14 amino acids. Germline lookup yields CDR1 MNHNS and CDR2 SASEGT. Trimming stripped 8 bases from V and 5 bases from J, with 18 bases between. This CDR3 reads CASQDRTFPETQYF. CDR3 bases: TGTGCCAGCCAGGACAGAACCTTCCCGGAGACCCAGTACTTC.

The CDR3 coding sequence is TGTGCCAGCAGTTTCTCGCAGGGGAGAGCAGATACGCAGTATTTT. Its translation is CASSFSQGRADTQYF. The chain combines TRBV28 with TRBJ2-3; a possible D gene is TRBD1 (6 bases). The V end lost 3 bases, the J end lost 4 bases, and 14 bases lay between the germline ends. Germline loops: CDR1 MDHEN, CDR2 SYDVKM. The CDR3 loop spans 15 amino acids.

The chain recombines TRBV18 with TRBJ1-2; 10 nucleotides match TRBD1. The CDR3 loop spans 14 amino acids. V lost 9 bases, J lost 5 bases, and 9 bases stayed unmatched. Per the germline V gene, CDR1 is KGHSH and CDR2 is LQKENI. The DNA for the CDR3 is TGTGCCAGTTCATTAGGACAGGGGGAATATGGCTACACCTTC. The encoded protein is CASSLGQGEYGYTF.

The chain joins TRBV28 to TRBJ2-1; the D is unclear. The V gene's germline CDR1 is MDHEN and CDR2 SYDVKM. V lost 3 bases and J 9 bases, leaving 21 bases between the germline ends. The CDR3 runs 16 residues. The CDR3 DNA is TGTGCCAGCAGTTTGTCAAAATACTCCCCTACTTCTGAGCAGTTCTTC. It yields the protein CASSLSKYSPTSEQFF.

This clone was recorded a few times. The chain uses TRBV5-6 and TRBJ1-2; 9 nucleotides match TRBD1. This CDR3 is built from 15 residues. The V and J ends lost 1 base and 4 bases, in that order; junction bases with no gene match: 5. Germline lookup yields CDR1 SGHDT and CDR2 YYEEEE. CDR3 sequence (DNA): TGTGCCAGCAGCTTGTGGGGGACAGGGACCTATGGCTACACCTTC. This sequence encodes CASSLWGTGTYGYTF.

V gene TRBV18 combines with J gene TRBJ1-5; TRBD1 might be the D (5 bases). V was clipped by 3 bases and J by 0 bases, with 12 bases between them. This CDR3 has 16 amino acids. CDR1 KGHSH and CDR2 LQKENI come from the germline V gene. CDR3 sequence (DNA): TGTGCCAGCTCACCGGTCAGGGTAAATAGCAATCAGCCCCAGCATTTT. Amino acid sequence: CASSPVRVNSNQPQHF.

V is TRBV7-9 and J is TRBJ2-7, with a tentative D call TRBD1 (5 bases). The V end lost 1 base, the J end lost 2 bases, and 15 bases lay between the germline ends. CDR1 SEHNR and CDR2 FQNEAQ come from the germline V gene (reference sequence). This CDR3 contains 16 residues. This chain's CDR3 is CASSLGSRDSPYEQYV. In DNA, the CDR3 is TGTGCCAGCAGCTTAGGTAGCCGCGACAGCCCCTACGAGCAGTACGTC.

The chain recombines TRBV10-3 with TRBJ2-3; 9 nucleotides line up with TRBD2. CDR3 size: 15 residues. The ends lost 4 bases at V and 5 bases at J; junction bases unmatched: 7. CDR1 and CDR2 from the germline V gene are ENHRY and SYGVKD. CDR3 loop: CAISGVAGDKDTQYF. The CDR3 DNA reads as TGTGCCATCAGTGGGGTAGCGGGGGACAAAGATACGCAGTATTTT.

This clone occurred a few times. The chain employs TRBV2 and TRBJ1-4; tentatively, D is TRBD1 (5 bases). This CDR3 contains 14 residues. Germline CDR1 is SNHLY and CDR2 is FYNNEI. Trimming stripped 8 bases from V and 7 bases from J, with 17 bases between. The CDR3 DNA sequence: TGTGCCAGCCATGGGAAGGGCGGGGGTGAAAAACTGTTTTTT. Protein: CASHGKGGGEKLFF.

The chain has TRBV10-3 and TRBJ2-1; TRBD2 agrees at 7 bases. Germline V lookup: CDR1 ENHRY, CDR2 SYGVKD. Trimming removed 10 bases from V and 2 bases from J; junction bases left unmatched: 8. The CDR3 spans 14 residues. In DNA form, the CDR3 reads TGTGCCAGCCGGGGGGAGCCAACCTACAATGAGCAGTTCTTC. Protein sequence: CASRGEPTYNEQFF.

The rearrangement uses TRBV5-5 and TRBJ1-1; D perhaps matches TRBD1 (5 bases). Germline values: CDR1 SGHKS, CDR2 YYEKEE (reference sequence). The CDR3 is made up of 13 amino acids. The germline V and J ends were trimmed by 0 bases and 10 bases, with 13 bases remaining between them. In DNA, the CDR3 is TGTGCCAGCAGCTTGGGCACTGGGCAGGGAGCTTTCTTT. It yields the protein CASSLGTGQGAFF.

The CDR3 loop is CAISEEGGVEQYV. The CDR3 DNA reads TGTGCCATCAGTGAGGAGGGAGGGGTCGAGCAGTACGTC. The chain carries TRBV10-3 and TRBJ2-7; 7 positions agree with TRBD2. CDR1 is ENHRY, CDR2 SYGVKD, per germline. V gave up 2 bases and J gave up 6 bases; unmatched junction bases: 4. CDR3 size: 13 residues.

The chain is built from TRBV10-1 and TRBJ2-1; D not resolved. Germline loops: CDR1 WNHNN, CDR2 SYGVQD (reference sequence). V lost 3 bases and J lost 8, with 5 bases in between. This CDR3 is 11 amino acids long. The CDR3 bases are TGCGCCAGCAGTGATTCGGATGAGCAGTTCTTC. Its translation is CASSDSDEQFF.

The rearrangement links TRBV15 to TRBJ1-1; tentative D call: TRBD1 (6 bases). Trimming took off 0 bases at V and 0 bases at J, with 14 bases between the two ends. CDR1 and CDR2 from the germline V gene are LNHNV and YYDKDF (reference sequence). The CDR3 is 17 residues long. The CDR3 here is CATSRDQEGTLNTEAFF. For the CDR3, the DNA is TGTGCCACCAGCAGAGATCAAGAAGGGACACTGAACACTGAAGCTTTCTTT.

The gene calls are TRBV5-1 and TRBJ1-2; TRBD1 aligns across 7 bases. V trimming: 0 bases; J trimming: 6 bases; junction bases outside the gene matches: 5. CDR1 and CDR2 (germline): SGHRS, YFSETQ. The CDR3 runs to 14 residues. DNA of the CDR3: TGCGCCAGCAGCTTGGCCAAGGGGGCCGATGGCTACACCTTC. It codes for CASSLAKGADGYTF.

The chain links TRBV6-1 to TRBJ1-6; D might be TRBD1 (6 bases). Per the germline V gene, CDR1 is MNHNS and CDR2 is SASEGT. The CDR3 contains 13 residues. With 0 bases removed from V and 9 bases from J, the gap between germline ends came to 6 bases. The CDR3 protein is CASSEAGASPLHF. For the CDR3, the DNA is TGTGCCAGCAGTGAAGCGGGGGCTTCACCCCTCCACTTT.

V and J are TRBV30 and TRBJ2-4, with a possible D match to TRBD1 (6 bases). V lost 0 bases and J 7 bases, leaving 13 bases between the germline ends. The CDR3 loop spans 14 amino acids. Germline lookup yields CDR1 GTSNPN and CDR2 SVGIG (reference sequence). The CDR3 DNA reads as TGTGCCTGGAGTGTACTGGGAGACAGGAACATTCAGTACTTC. This sequence encodes CAWSVLGDRNIQYF.

The chain uses TRBV6-1 and TRBJ1-6; D gene ambiguous. The CDR3 totals 13 residues. Trimming took off 6 bases at V and 14 bases at J, with 17 bases between the two ends. Germline lookup yields CDR1 MNHNS and CDR2 SASEGT. CDR3 DNA sequence: TGTGCCAGCAGCTCAGGAACCGGATCTTCCCTCCACTTT. Amino acids: CASSSGTGSSLHF.

This chain uses TRBV10-3 with TRBJ2-2, with 7 positions matching TRBD2. The CDR3 runs to 18 residues. Germline CDR1 reads ENHRY; CDR2 reads SYGVKD. The trim removed 2 bases at V and 1 base at J, leaving 10 bases unmatched. The DNA for the CDR3 is TGTGCCATCAGTGAGGCGACTAGCTCCCTCTTGAACACCGGGGAGCTGTTTTTT. This gives the protein CAISEATSSLLNTGELFF.

The chain couples TRBV9 to TRBJ2-2, with 9 bases lining up with TRBD2. V lost 0 bases and J lost 7; bases outside the gene matches: 7. The CDR3 is made up of 16 amino acids. CDR1 is SGDLS, CDR2 YYNGEE, per germline. The CDR3 reads CASSVASGAMGGELFF. The CDR3 coding sequence is TGTGCCAGCAGCGTAGCTAGCGGGGCCATGGGCGGGGAGCTGTTTTTT.

The chain is built from TRBV30 and TRBJ2-7, with 8 bases identical to TRBD1. Germline V lookup: CDR1 GTSNPN, CDR2 SVGIG (reference sequence). V gave up 5 bases and J gave up 7 bases; unmatched junction bases: 7. The CDR3 sequence is 12 residues long. The CDR3 sequence is CAWDRGLGEQYF. The CDR3 DNA reads as TGTGCCTGGGACAGGGGCCTGGGGGAGCAGTACTTC.

CDR3 DNA sequence: TGTGCCAGCAGGAGACATGGGACAGGGGGACTCTATGGCTACACCTTC. It yields the protein CASRRHGTGGLYGYTF. The J gene is TRBJ1-2, the V gene TRBV28; 11 bases align to TRBD1. CDR1 and CDR2 from the germline V gene are MDHEN and SYDVKM. The V and J ends lost 6 bases and 4 bases, in that order; junction bases with no gene match: 10. The CDR3 totals 16 residues.

This clone has a single count. V gene TRBV29-1 combines with J gene TRBJ1-4; TRBD1 agrees at 7 bases. Germline CDR1 is SQVTM and CDR2 is ANQGSEA. CDR3 length equals 11 residues. Unmatched junction bases numbered 7, after V lost 6 bases and J lost 12 bases. The CDR3 sequence is CSVRGTAELFF. The CDR3, as DNA: TGCAGCGTCCGAGGGACAGCGGAACTGTTTTTT.

This clone was detected once. V gene TRBV2 combines with J gene TRBJ1-2; no firm D call. This CDR3 has 11 residues. Looked up from germline, CDR1 is SNHLY and CDR2 is FYNNEI. The V end was cut by 7 bases, the J end by 0 bases, with 3 bases between. The CDR3 nucleotides are TGTGCCAGCACAGCTAACTATGGCTACACCTTC. It encodes CASTANYGYTF.

In its sample, this clone was seen a few times. V usage is TRBV9 and J usage is TRBJ2-3; 14 nucleotides align to TRBD2. The length of the CDR3 is 19 residues. Germline lookup yields CDR1 SGDLS and CDR2 YYNGEE. The J segment lost 1 base and the V segment lost 3 bases, leaving 10 bases of the junction unmatched. The CDR3 is CASSEGLAGVYARTDTQYF. The DNA of the CDR3 is TGTGCCAGCAGCGAGGGACTAGCGGGAGTGTATGCTCGCACAGATACGCAGTATTTT.

There are a few counts of this clone. This chain links TRBV9 with TRBJ1-2, with 9 positions matching TRBD1. The CDR3 consists of 14 residues. Germline lookup yields CDR1 SGDLS and CDR2 YYNGEE. J was trimmed by 6 bases and V by 4 bases; bases with no gene match: 7. The CDR3 nucleotides read TGTGCCAGCAGCAATACAGGGGGCCAGAATGGCTACACCTTC. Its translation is CASSNTGGQNGYTF. Combining the CDR3 with reference TRBV9 and TRBJ1-2 gives the whole variable domain DSGVTQTPKHLITATGQRVTLRCSPRSGDLSVYWYQQSLDQGLQFLIQYYNGEERAKGNILERFSAQQFPDLHSELNLSSLELGDSALYFCASSNTGGQNGYTFGSGTRLTVV.